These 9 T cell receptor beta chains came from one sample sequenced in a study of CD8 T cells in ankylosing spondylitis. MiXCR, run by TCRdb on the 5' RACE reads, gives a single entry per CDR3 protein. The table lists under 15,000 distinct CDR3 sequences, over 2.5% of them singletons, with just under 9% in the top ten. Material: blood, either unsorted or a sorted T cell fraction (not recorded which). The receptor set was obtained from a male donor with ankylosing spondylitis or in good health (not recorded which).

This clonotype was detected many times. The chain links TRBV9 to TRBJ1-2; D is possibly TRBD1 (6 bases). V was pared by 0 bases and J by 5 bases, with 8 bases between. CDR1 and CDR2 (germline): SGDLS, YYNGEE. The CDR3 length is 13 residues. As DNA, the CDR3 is TGTGCCAGCAGCGTAGGACAGGAGTATGGCTACACCTTC. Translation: CASSVGQEYGYTF.

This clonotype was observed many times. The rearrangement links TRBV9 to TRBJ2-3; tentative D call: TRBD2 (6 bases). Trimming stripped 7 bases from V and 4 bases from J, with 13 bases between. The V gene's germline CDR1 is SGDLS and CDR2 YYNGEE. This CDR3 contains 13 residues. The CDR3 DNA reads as TGTGCCAGCGGGGGGTACTTCCCAGATACGCAGTATTTT. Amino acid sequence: CASGGYFPDTQYF.

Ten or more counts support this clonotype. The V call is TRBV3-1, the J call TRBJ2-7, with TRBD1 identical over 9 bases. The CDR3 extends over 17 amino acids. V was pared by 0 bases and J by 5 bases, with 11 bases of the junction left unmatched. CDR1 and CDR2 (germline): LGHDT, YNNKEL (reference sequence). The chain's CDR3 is CASSQDPGTGIVDEQYF. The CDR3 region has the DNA TGTGCCAGCAGCCAAGATCCCGGGACAGGGATAGTCGACGAGCAGTACTTC.

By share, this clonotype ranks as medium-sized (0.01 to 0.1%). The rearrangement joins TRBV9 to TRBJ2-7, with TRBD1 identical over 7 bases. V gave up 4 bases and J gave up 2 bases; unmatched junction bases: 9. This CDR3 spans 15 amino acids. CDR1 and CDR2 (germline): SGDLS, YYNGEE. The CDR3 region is CASSPIPDRTYEQYF. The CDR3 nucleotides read TGTGCCAGCAGCCCAATACCGGACAGGACCTACGAGCAGTACTTC.

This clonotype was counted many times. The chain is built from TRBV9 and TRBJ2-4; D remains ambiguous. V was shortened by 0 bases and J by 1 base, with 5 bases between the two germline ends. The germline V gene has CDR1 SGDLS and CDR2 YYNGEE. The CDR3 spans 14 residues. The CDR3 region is CASSVDQAKNIQYF. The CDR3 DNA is TGTGCCAGCAGCGTAGATCAGGCCAAAAACATTCAGTACTTC.

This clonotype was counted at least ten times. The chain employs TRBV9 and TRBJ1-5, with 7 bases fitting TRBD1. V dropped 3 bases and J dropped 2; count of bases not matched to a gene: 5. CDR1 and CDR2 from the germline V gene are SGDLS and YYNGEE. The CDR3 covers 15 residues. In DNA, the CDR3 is TGTGCCAGCAGCGCCGCAGGGGGAGGCAATCAGCCCCAGCATTTT. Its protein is CASSAAGGGNQPQHF.

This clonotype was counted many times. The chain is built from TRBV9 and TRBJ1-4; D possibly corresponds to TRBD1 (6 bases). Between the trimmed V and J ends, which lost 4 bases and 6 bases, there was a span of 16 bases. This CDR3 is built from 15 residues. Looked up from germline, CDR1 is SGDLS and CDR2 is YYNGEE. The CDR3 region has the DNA TGTGCCAGCAGCCTGAGTCAGGGGAAGGATGAAAAACTGTTTTTT. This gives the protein CASSLSQGKDEKLFF.

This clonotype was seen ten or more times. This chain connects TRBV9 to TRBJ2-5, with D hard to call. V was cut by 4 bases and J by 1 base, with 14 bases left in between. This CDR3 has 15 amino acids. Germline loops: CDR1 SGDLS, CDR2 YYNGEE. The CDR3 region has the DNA TGTGCCAGCAGCCCCAGTGGGTCCTTCCAAGAGACCCAGTACTTC. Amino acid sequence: CASSPSGSFQETQYF.

CDR3 bases: TGTGCCAGCAGCCCCTTTTCAGGACAGGGGTTCTACGAGCAGTACTTC. Translation: CASSPFSGQGFYEQYF. The chain joins TRBV9 to TRBJ2-7; 9 bases map to TRBD1. CDR1 is SGDLS, CDR2 YYNGEE, per germline. With 4 bases clipped from V and 3 bases from J, the junction kept 11 bases outside the gene matches. The CDR3 spans 16 residues.